This T cell receptor beta chain was recovered during a study of T cells in Graves' hyperthyroidism and ophthalmopathy. Used for diagnoses were clinical symptoms, serum thyroxine and TRAb, thyroid ultrasound and orbital computed tomography. Template material for amplifying TCR beta CDR3 regions consisted of RNA transcripts. The primer set for the first-round RT-PCR of the TCR CDR3 was HTBI. TCRdb called the multiplex PCR reads again in MiXCR, with one record for every CDR3 protein. The sample holds under 800,000 distinct CDR3 sequences, 12% to 15% seen once. In this sample, this clonotype turned up many times. V was trimmed by 0 bases and J by 5 bases, leaving 13 bases between them. Germline CDR1 and CDR2: GTSNPN and SVGIG (reference sequence). The CDR3 covers 14 residues.

Sequencing was performed on blood. This chain joins TRBV30 and TRBJ1-1, with a possible D match to TRBD1 (5 bases). The source of this sequence is a woman under 30 with Graves' hyperthyroidism. In DNA form, the CDR3 reads TGTGCCTGGAGTGTAGTTGGGGGTTGGACTGAAGCTTTCTTT. As protein: CAWSVVGGWTEAFF.